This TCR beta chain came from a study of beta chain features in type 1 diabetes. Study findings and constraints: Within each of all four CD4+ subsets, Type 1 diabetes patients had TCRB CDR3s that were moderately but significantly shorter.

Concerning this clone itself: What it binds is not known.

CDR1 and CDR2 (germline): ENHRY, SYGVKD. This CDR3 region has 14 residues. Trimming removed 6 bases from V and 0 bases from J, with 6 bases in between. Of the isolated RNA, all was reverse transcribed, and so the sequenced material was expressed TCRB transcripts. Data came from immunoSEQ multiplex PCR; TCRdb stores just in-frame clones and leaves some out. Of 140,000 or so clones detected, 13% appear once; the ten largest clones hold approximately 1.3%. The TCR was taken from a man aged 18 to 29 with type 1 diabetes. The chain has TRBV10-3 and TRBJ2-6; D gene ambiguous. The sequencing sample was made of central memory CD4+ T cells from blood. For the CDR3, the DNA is TGTGCCATCAGCTTAGGCTCTGGGGCCAACGTCCTGACTTTC. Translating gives CAISLGSGANVLTF.